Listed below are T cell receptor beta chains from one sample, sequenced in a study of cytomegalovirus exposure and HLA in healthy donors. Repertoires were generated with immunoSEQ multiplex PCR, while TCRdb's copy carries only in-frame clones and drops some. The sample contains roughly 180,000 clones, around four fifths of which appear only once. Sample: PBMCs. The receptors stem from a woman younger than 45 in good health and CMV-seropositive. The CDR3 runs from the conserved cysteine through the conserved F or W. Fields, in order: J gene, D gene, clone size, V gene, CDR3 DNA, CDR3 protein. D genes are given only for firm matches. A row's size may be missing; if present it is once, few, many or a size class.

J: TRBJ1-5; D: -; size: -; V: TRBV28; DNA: TGTGCCAGCAGTTTGATGAGTAATCAGCCCCAGCATTTT; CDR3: CASSLMSNQPQHF
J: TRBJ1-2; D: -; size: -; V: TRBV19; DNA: TGTGCCAGCAGCAGGAAGATAGATAACTATGGCTACACCTTC; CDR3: CASSRKIDNYGYTF
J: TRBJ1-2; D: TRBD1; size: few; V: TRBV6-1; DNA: TGTGCCGGGGCAGGGGGCGGCTATGGCTACACCTTC; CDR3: CAGAGGGYGYTF
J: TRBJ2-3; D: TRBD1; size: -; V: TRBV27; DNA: TGTGCCAGCAGTTCCCCTCCGGGACAGGGGATTGGTACGCAGTATTTT; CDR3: CASSSPPGQGIGTQYF
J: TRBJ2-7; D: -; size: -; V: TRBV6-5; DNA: TGTGCCAGCAGTTACTCACAGGGTCGCCACGAGCAGTACTTC; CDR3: CASSYSQGRHEQYF
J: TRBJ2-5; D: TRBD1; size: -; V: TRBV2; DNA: TGTGCCAGCAGTCTGACAGGGTTAGGGGAGACCCAGTACTTC; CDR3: CASSLTGLGETQYF
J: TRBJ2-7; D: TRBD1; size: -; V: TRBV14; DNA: TGTGCCAGCAGCTTACAGGGGGCGGCCTACGAGCAGTACTTC; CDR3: CASSLQGAAYEQYF
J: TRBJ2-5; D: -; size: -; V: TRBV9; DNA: TGTGCCAGCAGCGTAGATCCAACCGGGACAACAGAGACCCAGTACTTC; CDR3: CASSVDPTGTTETQYF
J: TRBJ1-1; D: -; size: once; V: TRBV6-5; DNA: TGTGCCAGCAGTTCCATACAGGGTACTGAAGCTTTCTTT; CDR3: CASSSIQGTEAFF
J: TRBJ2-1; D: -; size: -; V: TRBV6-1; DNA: TGTGCCAGCAGGGAGTACGATGAGCAGTTCTTC; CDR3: CASREYDEQFF
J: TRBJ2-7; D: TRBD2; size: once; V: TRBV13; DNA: TGTGCCAGCAGCCCTCCCTCTAGCGGGAGTTACGAGCAGTACTTC; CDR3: CASSPPSSGSYEQYF
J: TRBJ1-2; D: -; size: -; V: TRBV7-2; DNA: TGTGCCAGCAGCTTAGAGGCAGTCCGCGGGGGCTACACCTTC; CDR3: CASSLEAVRGGYTF
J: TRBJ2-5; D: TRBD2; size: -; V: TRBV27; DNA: TGTGCCAGCATCGGAGCGGGAGGAGAGACCCAGTACTTC; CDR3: CASIGAGGETQYF
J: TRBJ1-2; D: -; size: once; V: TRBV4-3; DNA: TGCGCCAGCAGCCAAGACCCCATTACAGGGACGAACACCTATGGCTACACCTTC; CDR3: CASSQDPITGTNTYGYTF
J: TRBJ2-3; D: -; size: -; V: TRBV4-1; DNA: TGCGCCAGCAGCCAACTAGCGACTCCTTCCTTTGAGGCTAGCACAGATACGCAGTATTTT; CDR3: CASSQLATPSFEASTDTQYF
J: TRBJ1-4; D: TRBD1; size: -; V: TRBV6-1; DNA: TGTGCCAGTGGGTGGACAGGCCGCGATGAAAAACTGTTTTTT; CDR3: CASGWTGRDEKLFF
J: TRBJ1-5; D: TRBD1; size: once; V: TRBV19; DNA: TGTGCCAGTAGCTTAGTGACAGGGGGCGGTCAGCCCCAGCATTTT; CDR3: CASSLVTGGGQPQHF
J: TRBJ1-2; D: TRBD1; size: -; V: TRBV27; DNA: TGTGCCAGCAGTTTCACAGGGGACTATGGCTACACCTTC; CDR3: CASSFTGDYGYTF
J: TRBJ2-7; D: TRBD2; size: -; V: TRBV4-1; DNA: TGCGCCAGCAGCCAAGTAGGGCGGGAGAAAGACGAGCAGTACTTC; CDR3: CASSQVGREKDEQYF
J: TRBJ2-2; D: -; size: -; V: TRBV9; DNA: TGTGCCAGCAGCGCACGACAGGCCACGGGGGAGCTGTTTTTT; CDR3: CASSARQATGELFF
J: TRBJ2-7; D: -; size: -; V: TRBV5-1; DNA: TGCGCCAGCAGCTTGGACTTAGGGGCCTACGAGCAGTACTTC; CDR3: CASSLDLGAYEQYF
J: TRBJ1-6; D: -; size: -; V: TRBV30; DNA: TGTGCCTGGAGTGTACTGGGGGAGGCCCTCCACTTT; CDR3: CAWSVLGEALHF
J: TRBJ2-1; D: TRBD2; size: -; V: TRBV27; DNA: TGTGCCAGCAGTTTTTCCCTAGCGGGAGTCCGAAATGAGCAGTTCTTC; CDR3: CASSFSLAGVRNEQFF
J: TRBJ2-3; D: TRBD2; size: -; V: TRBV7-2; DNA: TGTGCCAGCAGCCCCCCTCTAGCGGGAGGGGGAGATACGCAGTATTTT; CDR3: CASSPPLAGGGDTQYF